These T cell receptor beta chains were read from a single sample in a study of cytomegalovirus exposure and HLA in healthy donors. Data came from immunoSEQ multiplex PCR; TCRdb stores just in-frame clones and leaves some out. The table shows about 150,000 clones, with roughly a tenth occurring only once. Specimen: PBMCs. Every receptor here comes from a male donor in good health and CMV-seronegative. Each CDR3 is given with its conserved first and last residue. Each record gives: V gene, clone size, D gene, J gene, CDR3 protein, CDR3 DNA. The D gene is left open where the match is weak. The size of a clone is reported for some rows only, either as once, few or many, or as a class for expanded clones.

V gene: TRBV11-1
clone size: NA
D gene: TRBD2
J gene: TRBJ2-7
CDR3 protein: CASSHSGRAGDEQYF
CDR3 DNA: TGTGCCAGCAGTCACAGCGGGAGGGCCGGGGACGAGCAGTACTTC

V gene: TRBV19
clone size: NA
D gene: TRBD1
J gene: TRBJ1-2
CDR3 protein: CASSRGVDRGNGYTF
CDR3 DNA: TGTGCCAGTAGTAGAGGGGTGGACAGGGGGAATGGCTACACCTTC

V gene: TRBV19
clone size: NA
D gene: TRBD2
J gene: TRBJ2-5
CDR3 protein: CASRGGYVETQYF
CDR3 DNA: TGTGCCAGTAGGGGAGGGTACGTCGAGACCCAGTACTTC

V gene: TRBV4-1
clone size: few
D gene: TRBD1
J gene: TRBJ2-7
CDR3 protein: CASSQDKDRGIFYEQYF
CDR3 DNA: TGCGCCAGCAGCCAAGATAAGGACAGGGGGATCTTCTACGAGCAGTACTTC

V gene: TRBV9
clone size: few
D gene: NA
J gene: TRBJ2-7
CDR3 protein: CASSVGGTYEQYF
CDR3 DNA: TGTGCCAGCAGCGTTGGCGGGACCTACGAGCAGTACTTC

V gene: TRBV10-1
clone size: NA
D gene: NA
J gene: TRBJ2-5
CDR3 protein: CATPRAGVGETQYF
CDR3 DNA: TGCGCCACTCCCCGGGCAGGGGTCGGAGAGACCCAGTACTTC

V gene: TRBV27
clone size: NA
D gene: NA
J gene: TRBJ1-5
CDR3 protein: CASSLRGREVYRNQPQHF
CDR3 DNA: TGTGCCAGCAGTTTAAGGGGAAGGGAAGTTTACCGCAATCAGCCCCAGCATTTT

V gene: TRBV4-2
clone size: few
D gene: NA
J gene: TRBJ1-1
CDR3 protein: CASSQVERVRTEAFF
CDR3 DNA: TGTGCCAGCAGCCAAGTTGAGAGGGTTCGCACTGAAGCTTTCTTT

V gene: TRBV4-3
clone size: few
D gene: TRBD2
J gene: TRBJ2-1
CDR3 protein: CASSQERLAMNEQFF
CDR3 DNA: TGCGCCAGCAGCCAAGAACGACTAGCGATGAATGAGCAGTTCTTC

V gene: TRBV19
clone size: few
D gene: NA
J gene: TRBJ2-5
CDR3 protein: CASSMGPGETQYF
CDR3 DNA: TGTGCCAGTAGTATGGGGCCAGGGGAGACCCAGTACTTC

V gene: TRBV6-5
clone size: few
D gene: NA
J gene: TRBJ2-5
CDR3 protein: CASSQRTGYQETQYF
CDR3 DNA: TGTGCCAGCAGTCAGAGGACGGGGTACCAAGAGACCCAGTACTTC